The clone carrying this T cell receptor (beta chain) occurred many times. No antigen is known for it. V was clipped by 0 bases and J by 2 bases, with 14 bases between them. CDR3 length: 16 amino acids. The record originates from a study of T-cell reconstitution after alpha-beta-depleted transplantation in children. A library of TCRbeta sequences, prepared with unique molecular identifiers, was generated. TCRdb ran MiXCR on the PCR reads and lists one entry per CDR3 protein. The repertoire holds 65,000 to 70,000 distinct CDR3 sequences, with approximately 5% as singletons. Whole-study findings and limits: Approximately two months post-transplant, alpha-beta T cells reportedly originated from several hundred expanded graft clones. At one year after transplant, newly produced T cells mostly accounted for T-cell counts and diversity.

The rearrangement joins TRBV12-3 or TRBV12-4 to TRBJ2-7; unclear D gene. The sequence was collected from a boy under two years old who had a stem cell transplant for acute myeloid leukemia, so the T cells may come from the graft donor. Specimen: PBMCs, mostly from graft donor cells, collected 180 days after TCRalphabeta/CD19-depleted stem cell transplant. The CDR3 sequence: CASSLALGWPPYEQYF. Here the CDR3 DNA reads TGTGCCAGCAGTTTAGCCCTGGGTTGGCCCCCCTACGAGCAGTACTTC.